This TCR beta chain was profiled in a study of T-cell memory formation after mild COVID-19. TCRdb re-analysed the 5' RACE reads in MiXCR, keeping a single row per CDR3 protein. The data show approximately 350,000 distinct CDR3 sequences, with around 28% seen just once and around an eighth held by the top ten. Study-level points and caveats: SARS-CoV-2 specificity of second-wave clones peaking day 37 was unconfirmed. Most CD4+ clones that shrank were in CM and EM, while CD8+ ones turned up in EMRA.

This clonotype was found a few times. Its target is unknown. V lost 1 base to trimming and J lost 3 bases, with 12 bases between them. The germline V gene has CDR1 SGDLS and CDR2 YYNGEE. The CDR3 loop spans 15 amino acids. This TCR was sampled from an adult woman who had mild COVID-19 (a few samples of this study predate the infection). Cell type and time point are not known. The sequenced sample consisted of PBMCs or a T cell subset sorted from them (not recorded which). The chain carries TRBV9 and TRBJ2-3; D ambiguous. The CDR3 DNA is TGTGCCAGCAGCGTAAACCCGCCCCCGACAGATACGCAGTATTTT. Its translation is CASSVNPPPTDTQYF.